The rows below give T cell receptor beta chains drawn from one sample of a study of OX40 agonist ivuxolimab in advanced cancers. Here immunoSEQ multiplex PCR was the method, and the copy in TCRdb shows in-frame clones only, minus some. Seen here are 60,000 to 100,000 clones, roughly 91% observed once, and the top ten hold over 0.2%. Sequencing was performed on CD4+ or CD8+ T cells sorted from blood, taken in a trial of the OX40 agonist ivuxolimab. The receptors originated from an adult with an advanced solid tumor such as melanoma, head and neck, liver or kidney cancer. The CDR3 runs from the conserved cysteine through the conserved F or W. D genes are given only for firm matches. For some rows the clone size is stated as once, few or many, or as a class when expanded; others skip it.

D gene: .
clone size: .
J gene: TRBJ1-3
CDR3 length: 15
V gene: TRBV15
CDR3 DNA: TGTGCCACCAGCAGAGATGTCCAGTCTGGAAACACCATATATTTT
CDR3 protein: CATSRDVQSGNTIYF

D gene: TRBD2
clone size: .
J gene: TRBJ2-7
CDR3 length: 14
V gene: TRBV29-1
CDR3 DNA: TGCAGCGTTATGGGACTAGCGGGAGCCTACGAGCAGTACTTC
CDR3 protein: CSVMGLAGAYEQYF

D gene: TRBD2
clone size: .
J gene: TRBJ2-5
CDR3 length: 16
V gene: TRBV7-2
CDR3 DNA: TGTGCCGGCAGCTTACTGGGCGGGGGTGCGCAAGAGACCCAGTACTTC
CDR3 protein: CAGSLLGGGAQETQYF

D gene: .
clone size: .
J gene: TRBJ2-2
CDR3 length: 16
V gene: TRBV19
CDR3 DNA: TGTGCCAGTAGTATACGGGACGTCGCGAACACCGGGGAGCTGTTTTTT
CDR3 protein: CASSIRDVANTGELFF

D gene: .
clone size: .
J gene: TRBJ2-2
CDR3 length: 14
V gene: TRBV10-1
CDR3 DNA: TGCGCCAGCAGTGAGTTACAAAACACCGGGGAGCTGTTTTTT
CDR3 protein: CASSELQNTGELFF

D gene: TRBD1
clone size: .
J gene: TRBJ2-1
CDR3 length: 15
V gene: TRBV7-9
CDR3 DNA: TGTGCCAGCAGTCCCACACAGGGGGGCAATCATGAGCAGTTCTTC
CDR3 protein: CASSPTQGGNHEQFF

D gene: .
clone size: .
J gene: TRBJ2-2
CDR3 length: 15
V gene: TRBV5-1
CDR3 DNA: TGCGCCAGCAGCTTGGAGGCAACGAACACCGGGGAGCTGTTTTTT
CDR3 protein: CASSLEATNTGELFF

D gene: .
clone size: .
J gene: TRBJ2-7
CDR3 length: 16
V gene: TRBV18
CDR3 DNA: TGTGCCAGCTCACCTGCGGGGGCCGCTAGCTCCTACGAGCAGTACTTC
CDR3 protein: CASSPAGAASSYEQYF

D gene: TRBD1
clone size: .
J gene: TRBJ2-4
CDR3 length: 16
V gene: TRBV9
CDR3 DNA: TGTGCCAGCAGCGCGTCGACAGGGGCGGCCAAAAACATTCAGTACTTC
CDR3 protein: CASSASTGAAKNIQYF

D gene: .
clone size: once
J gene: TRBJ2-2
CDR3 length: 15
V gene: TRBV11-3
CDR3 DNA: TGTGCCAGCAGCTTAGGTCGGGAGAGTACCGGGGAGCTGTTTTTT
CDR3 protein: CASSLGRESTGELFF

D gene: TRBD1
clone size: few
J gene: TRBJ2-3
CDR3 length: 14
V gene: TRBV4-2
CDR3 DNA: TGTGCCAGCAGCCATGGACAGGGAACAGATACGCAGTATTTT
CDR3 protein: CASSHGQGTDTQYF

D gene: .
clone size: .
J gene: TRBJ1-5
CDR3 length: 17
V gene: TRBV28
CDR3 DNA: TGTGCCAGCAGTTTATTAGCGAAGGGGACTAGCAATCAGCCCCAGCATTTT
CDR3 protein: CASSLLAKGTSNQPQHF

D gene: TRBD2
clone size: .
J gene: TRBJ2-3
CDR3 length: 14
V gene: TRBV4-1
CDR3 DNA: TGCGCCAGCAGCCGAGAGCGGGAGCGGGATACGCAGTATTTT
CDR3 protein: CASSRERERDTQYF

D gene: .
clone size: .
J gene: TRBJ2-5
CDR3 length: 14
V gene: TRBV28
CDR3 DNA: TGTGCCAGCAGTCTTAGGCCCAACCAAGAGACCCAGTACTTC
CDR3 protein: CASSLRPNQETQYF

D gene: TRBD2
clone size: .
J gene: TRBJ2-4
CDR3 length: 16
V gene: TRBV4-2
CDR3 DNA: TGTGCCAGCAGCCAAGACTCCCCCGGACTAGGAAACATTCAGTACTTC
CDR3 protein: CASSQDSPGLGNIQYF

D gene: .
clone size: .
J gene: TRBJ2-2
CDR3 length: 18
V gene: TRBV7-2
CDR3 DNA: TGTGCCAGCAGCTTACTCGCCGTGACGGTTACGGGGTCCGGGGAGCTGTTTTTT
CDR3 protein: CASSLLAVTVTGSGELFF

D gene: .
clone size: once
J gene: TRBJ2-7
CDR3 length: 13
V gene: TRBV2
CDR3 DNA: TGTGCCAGCAGTGAGTCAGTCGCCTACGAGCAGTACTTC
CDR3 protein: CASSESVAYEQYF

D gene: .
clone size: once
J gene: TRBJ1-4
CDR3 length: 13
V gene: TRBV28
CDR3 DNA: TGTGCCAGCAAGCGGGGGCAAGCGGAAAAACTGTTTTTT
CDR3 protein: CASKRGQAEKLFF

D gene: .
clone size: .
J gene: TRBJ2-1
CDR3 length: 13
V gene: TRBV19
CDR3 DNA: TGTGCCAGTTTGAAACAGGCGGGTAATGAGCAGTTCTTC
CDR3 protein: CASLKQAGNEQFF

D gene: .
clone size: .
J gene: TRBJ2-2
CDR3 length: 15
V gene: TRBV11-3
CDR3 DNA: TGTGCCAGCAGCTACGGGACAACGAACACCGGGGAGCTGTTTTTT
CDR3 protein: CASSYGTTNTGELFF

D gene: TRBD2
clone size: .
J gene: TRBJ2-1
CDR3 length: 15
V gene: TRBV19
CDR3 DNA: TGTGCCAGTAGTCAGCTAGCGGGAGTTACGAATGAGCAGTTCTTC
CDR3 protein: CASSQLAGVTNEQFF

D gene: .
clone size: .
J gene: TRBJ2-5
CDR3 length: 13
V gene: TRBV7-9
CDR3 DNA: TGTGCCAGCAGCCAGACTTTGAAAGAGACCCAGTACTTC
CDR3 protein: CASSQTLKETQYF

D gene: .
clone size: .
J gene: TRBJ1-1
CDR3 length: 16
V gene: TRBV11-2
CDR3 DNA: TGTGCCAGCAGCCCCATAAGGGGAGGGTCGGACACTGAAGCTTTCTTT
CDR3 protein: CASSPIRGGSDTEAFF

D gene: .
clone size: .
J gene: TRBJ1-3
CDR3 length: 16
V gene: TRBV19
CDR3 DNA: TGTGCCAGTAGTCTCAAATCAAGATTCTCTGGAAACACCATATATTTT
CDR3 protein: CASSLKSRFSGNTIYF

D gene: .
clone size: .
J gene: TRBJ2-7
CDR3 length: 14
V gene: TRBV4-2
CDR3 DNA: TGTGCCAGCAGCCATGCGGGGAGCGACTACGAGCAGTACTTC
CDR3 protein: CASSHAGSDYEQYF

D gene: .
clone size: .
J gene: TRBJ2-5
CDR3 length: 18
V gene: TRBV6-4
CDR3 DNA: TGTGCCAGCAGTGCCGATAATGAGACGGACAGAGTCCAAGAGACCCAGTACTTC
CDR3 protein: CASSADNETDRVQETQYF

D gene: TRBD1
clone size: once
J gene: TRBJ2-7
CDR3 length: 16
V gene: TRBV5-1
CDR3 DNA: TGCGCCAGCAGCTTGGGTGGGACAGTGGGGTCCTACGAGCAGTACTTC
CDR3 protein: CASSLGGTVGSYEQYF

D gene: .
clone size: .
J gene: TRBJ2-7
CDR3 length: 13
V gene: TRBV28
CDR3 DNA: TGTGCCAGCAGTTTAGCGAGTGGCTACGAGCAGTACTTC
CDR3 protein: CASSLASGYEQYF

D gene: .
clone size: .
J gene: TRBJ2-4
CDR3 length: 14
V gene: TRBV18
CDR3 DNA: TGTGCCAGCTCACCAGGGGCAGGCAGGGACATTCAGTACTTC
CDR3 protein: CASSPGAGRDIQYF

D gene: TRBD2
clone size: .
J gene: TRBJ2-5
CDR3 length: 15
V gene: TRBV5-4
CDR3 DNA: TGTGCCAGCAGCTTGGTAGCGGGAGGGAAAGAGACCCAGTACTTC
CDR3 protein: CASSLVAGGKETQYF

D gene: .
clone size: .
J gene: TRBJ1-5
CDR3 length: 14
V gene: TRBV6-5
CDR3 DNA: TGTGCCAGCAGTTCGCCTCAAATCAGTCAGCCCCAGCATTTT
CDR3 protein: CASSSPQISQPQHF

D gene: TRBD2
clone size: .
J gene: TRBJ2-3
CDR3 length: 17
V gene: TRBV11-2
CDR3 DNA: TGTGCCAGCAGCCCCCGCTTGGGCGGGAGTGAGATAGATACGCAGTATTTT
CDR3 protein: CASSPRLGGSEIDTQYF

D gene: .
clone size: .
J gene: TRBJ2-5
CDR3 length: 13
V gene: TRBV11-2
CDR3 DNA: TGTGCCAGCAGCTTGCCAGGGACGGAGACCCAGTACTTC
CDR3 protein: CASSLPGTETQYF

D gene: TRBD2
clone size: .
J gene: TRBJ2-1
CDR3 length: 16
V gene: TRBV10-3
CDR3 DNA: TGTGCCATCAGTGCGGGGACTAGCGGAGTATACAATGAGCAGTTCTTC
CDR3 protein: CAISAGTSGVYNEQFF

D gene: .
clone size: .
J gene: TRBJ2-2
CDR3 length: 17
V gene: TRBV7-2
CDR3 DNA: TGTGCCAGCAGCTTAACCGCCGGGACCGGGGTCACCGGGGAGCTGTTTTTT
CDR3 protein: CASSLTAGTGVTGELFF

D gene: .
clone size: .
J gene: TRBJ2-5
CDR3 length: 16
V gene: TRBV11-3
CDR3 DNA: TGTGCCAGCAGCTTCGGTGTCGGAACGTACCAAGAGACCCAGTACTTC
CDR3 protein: CASSFGVGTYQETQYF

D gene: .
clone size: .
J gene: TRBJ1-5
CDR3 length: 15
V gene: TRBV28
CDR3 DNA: TGTGCCAGCAGTTTTTCAGGGGCGCAAAATCAGCCCCAGCATTTT
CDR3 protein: CASSFSGAQNQPQHF

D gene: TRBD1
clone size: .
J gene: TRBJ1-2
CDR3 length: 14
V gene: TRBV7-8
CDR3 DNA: TGTGCCAGCAGCTTAGGGACAGGGGAATATGGCTACACCTTC
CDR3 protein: CASSLGTGEYGYTF

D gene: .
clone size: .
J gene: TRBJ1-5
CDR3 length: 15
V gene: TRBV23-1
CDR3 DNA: TGCGCCAGCAGTCAACCTGGGACCGGGGGTCAGCCCCAGCATTTT
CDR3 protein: CASSQPGTGGQPQHF

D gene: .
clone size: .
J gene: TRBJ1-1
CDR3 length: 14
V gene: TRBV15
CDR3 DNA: TGTGCCACCCGAGGAGGCAGATTGAACACTGAAGCTTTCTTT
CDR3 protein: CATRGGRLNTEAFF

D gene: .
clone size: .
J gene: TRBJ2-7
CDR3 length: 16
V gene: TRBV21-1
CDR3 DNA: TGTGCCAGCAGCTCTTGTCCCGGGACAACTTCCTACGAGCAGTACTTC
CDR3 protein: CASSSCPGTTSYEQYF

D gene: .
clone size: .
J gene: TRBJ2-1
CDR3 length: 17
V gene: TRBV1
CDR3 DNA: TGCACCAGCAGGTTGACTAGCGGACTACCATCCTACAATGAGCAGTTCTTC
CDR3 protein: CTSRLTSGLPSYNEQFF

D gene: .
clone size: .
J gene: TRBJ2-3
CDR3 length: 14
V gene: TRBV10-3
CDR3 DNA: TGTGCCACCCGCGGAGCTGCTAGCACAGATACGCAGTATTTT
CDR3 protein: CATRGAASTDTQYF

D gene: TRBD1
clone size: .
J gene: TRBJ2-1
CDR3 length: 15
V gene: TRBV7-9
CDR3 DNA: TGTGCCAGCAGCTTCGCCGGGACAGCCTACAATGAGCAGTTCTTC
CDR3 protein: CASSFAGTAYNEQFF

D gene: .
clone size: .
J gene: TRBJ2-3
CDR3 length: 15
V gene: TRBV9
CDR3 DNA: TGTGCCAGCAGCGTAGCTCCTTCGTCTGCAGATACGCAGTATTTT
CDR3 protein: CASSVAPSSADTQYF

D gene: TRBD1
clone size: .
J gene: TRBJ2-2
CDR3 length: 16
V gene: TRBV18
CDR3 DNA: TGTGCCAGCTCACCGGGGACAGGGGGTAACACCGGGGAGCTGTTTTTT
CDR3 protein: CASSPGTGGNTGELFF

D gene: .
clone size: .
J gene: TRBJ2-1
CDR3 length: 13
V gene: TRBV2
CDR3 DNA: TGTGCCAGCAGTGGTCCGGGGGTGGAAAGGAAGTTCTTC
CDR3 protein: CASSGPGVERKFF

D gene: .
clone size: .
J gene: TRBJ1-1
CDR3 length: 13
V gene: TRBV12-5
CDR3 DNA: TGTGCTAGTGGTTTGCAGGGGAACACTGAAGCTTTCTTT
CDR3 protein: CASGLQGNTEAFF

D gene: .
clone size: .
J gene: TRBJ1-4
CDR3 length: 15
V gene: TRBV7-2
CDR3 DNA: TGTGCCAGCAGCTTAGACCCAGCAGCTAATGAAAAACTGTTTTTT
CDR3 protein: CASSLDPAANEKLFF

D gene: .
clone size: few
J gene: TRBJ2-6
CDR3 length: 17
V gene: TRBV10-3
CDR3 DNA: TGTGCCATCAGTGAGTTGAACGGCCGGTCTGGGGCCAACGTCCTGACTTTC
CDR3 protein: CAISELNGRSGANVLTF

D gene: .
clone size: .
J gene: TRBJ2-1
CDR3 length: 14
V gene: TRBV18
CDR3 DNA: TGTGCCAGCTCACCCCTCGACAAATACAATGAGCAGTTCTTC
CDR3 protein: CASSPLDKYNEQFF

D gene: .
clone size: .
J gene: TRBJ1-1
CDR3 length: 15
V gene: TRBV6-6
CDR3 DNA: TGTGCCAGCAGTTACTCCGGGACACTGAACACTGAAGCTTTCTTT
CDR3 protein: CASSYSGTLNTEAFF

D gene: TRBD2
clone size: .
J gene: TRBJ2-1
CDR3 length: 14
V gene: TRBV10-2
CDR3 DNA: TGCGCCAGCATGAGCGGGAGGGCCTTTGTTGAGCAGTTCTTC
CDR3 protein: CASMSGRAFVEQFF

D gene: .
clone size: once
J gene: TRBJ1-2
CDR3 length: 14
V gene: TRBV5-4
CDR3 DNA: TGTGCCAGCAGCTTGGGAACAGGGACTTTAGGCTACACCTTC
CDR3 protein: CASSLGTGTLGYTF

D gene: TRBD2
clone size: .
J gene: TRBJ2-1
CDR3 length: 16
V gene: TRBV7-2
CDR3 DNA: TGTGCCAGCAGCTTACCCCAGGGCCCTAGCGGGAGGGAGCAGTTCTTC
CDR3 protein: CASSLPQGPSGREQFF

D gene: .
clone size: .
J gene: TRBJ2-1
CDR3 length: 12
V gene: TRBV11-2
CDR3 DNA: TGTGCCTCTAGTCCCCCTGGAAATGAGCAGTTCTTC
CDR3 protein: CASSPPGNEQFF

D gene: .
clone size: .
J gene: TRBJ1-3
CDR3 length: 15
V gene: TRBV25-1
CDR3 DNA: TGTGCCAGCAGTGAATCGCTGAGCTCTGGAAACACCATATATTTT
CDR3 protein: CASSESLSSGNTIYF

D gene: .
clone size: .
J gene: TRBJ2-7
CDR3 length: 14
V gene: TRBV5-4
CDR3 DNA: TGTGCCAGCAGCTTGGAGGGTGGGACCTACGAGCAGTACTTC
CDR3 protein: CASSLEGGTYEQYF

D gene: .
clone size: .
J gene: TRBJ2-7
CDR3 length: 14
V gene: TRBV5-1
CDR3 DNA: TGCGCCAGCAGTTCTAGGACGGATACCTACGAGCAGTACTTC
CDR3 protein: CASSSRTDTYEQYF

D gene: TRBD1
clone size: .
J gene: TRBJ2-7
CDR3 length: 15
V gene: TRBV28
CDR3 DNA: TGTGCCAGCAGTTGGGGACAGGGGGCGGTCTACGAGCAGTACTTC
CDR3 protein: CASSWGQGAVYEQYF